This entry lists 4 T cell receptor beta chains sequenced from one sample in a study of regulatory T cells in long-lasting Graves disease. Combining iRepertoire HTBI primers with Arm-PCR of CDR3 regions, the authors built TCR beta libraries. TCRdb reprocessed the multiplex PCR reads with MiXCR, giving one entry per CDR3 protein. The table has around 480,000 distinct CDR3 sequences, under 20% seen once. Time point meaning: newly diagnosed GD, antithyroid drugs for less than 3 months. PBMCs provided the RNA from which the TCR library was made. This same sample was also part of a study on T cells in Graves' hyperthyroidism and ophthalmopathy.

The sequencing here drew on peripheral blood mononuclear cells (PBMCs), taken at new diagnosis, from a patient treated with antithyroid drugs. These receptors were obtained from a man aged 35-49 years with Graves disease.

The chain uses TRBV6-5 and TRBJ2-1; 9 bases line up with TRBD2. This CDR3 spans 15 amino acids. Losses at the gene ends were 0 bases for V and 5 bases for J; bases not matched to a gene: 2. Germline lookup yields CDR1 MNHEY and CDR2 SVGAGI. The CDR3 sequence is CASSYSTSGHNEQFF. CDR3 DNA sequence: TGTGCCAGCAGTTACTCGACTAGCGGCCACAATGAGCAGTTCTTC.

This clonotype was detected many times. This chain links TRBV3-1 with TRBJ1-5, with D possibly TRBD1 on 5 matching bases. Trimming took off 3 bases at V and 7 bases at J, with 13 bases between the two ends. Germline V gene data show CDR1 as LGHDT and CDR2 as YNNKEL (reference sequence). The CDR3 is 14 residues long. The CDR3 loop is CASSQGGKGQPQHF. The CDR3 DNA reads TGTGCCAGCAGCCAGGGGGGGAAGGGACAGCCCCAGCATTTT.

Many counts were recorded for this clonotype. The chain employs TRBV20-1 and TRBJ1-2, with D perhaps TRBD1 (5 bases). Germline V CDR1 and CDR2: DFQATT, SNEGSKA (reference sequence). Trimming stripped 0 bases from V and 6 bases from J, with 11 bases between. CDR3 length: 13 residues. The chain's CDR3 is CSARERMGDGYTF. CDR3 DNA sequence: TGCAGTGCTAGAGAAAGAATGGGGGATGGCTACACCTTC.

In this sample, this clonotype turned up a few times. The genes are TRBV20-1 and TRBJ2-7; maybe TRBD2 (5 bases). This CDR3 region has 12 residues. Germline values: CDR1 DFQATT, CDR2 SNEGSKA (reference sequence). Trimming took 1 base from V and 7 from J, leaving 11 bases between them. The CDR3 spells CSARATGDEQYF. CDR3 nucleotide sequence: TGCAGTGCTAGAGCCACCGGGGATGAGCAGTACTTC.